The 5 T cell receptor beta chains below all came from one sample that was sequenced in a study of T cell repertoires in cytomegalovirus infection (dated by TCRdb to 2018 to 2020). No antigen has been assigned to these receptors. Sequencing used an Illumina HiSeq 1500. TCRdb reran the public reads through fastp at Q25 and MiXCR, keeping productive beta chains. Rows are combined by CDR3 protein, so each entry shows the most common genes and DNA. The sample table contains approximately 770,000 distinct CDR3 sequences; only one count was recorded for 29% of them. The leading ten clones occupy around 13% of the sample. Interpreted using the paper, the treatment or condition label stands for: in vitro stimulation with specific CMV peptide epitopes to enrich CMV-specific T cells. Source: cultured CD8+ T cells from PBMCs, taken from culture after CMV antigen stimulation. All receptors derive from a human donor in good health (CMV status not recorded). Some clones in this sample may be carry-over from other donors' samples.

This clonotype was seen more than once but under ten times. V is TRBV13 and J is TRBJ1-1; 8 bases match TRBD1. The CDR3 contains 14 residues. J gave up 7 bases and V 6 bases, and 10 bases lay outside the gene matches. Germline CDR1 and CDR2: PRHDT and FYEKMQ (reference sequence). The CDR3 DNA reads TGTGCCAGCAGTTCCGGGACAGGAGCCAATGAAGCTTTCTTT. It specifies CASSSGTGANEAFF.

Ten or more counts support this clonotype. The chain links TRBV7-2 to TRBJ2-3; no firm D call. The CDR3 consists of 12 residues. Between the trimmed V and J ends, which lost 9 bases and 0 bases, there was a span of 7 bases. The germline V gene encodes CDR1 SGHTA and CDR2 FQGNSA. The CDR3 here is CARPYSTDTQYF. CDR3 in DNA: TGTGCCAGACCCTACAGCACAGATACGCAGTATTTT.

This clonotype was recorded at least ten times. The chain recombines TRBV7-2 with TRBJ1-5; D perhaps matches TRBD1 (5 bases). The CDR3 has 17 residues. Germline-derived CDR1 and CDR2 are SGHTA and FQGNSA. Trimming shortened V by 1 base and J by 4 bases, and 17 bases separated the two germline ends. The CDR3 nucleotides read TGTGCCAGCAGCTTAGTGGGGTTGAACAGGATGAATCAGCCCCAGCATTTT. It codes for CASSLVGLNRMNQPQHF.

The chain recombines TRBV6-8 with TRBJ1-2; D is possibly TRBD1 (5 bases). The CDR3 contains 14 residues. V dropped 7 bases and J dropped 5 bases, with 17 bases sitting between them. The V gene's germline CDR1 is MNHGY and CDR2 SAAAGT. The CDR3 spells CASKDPGRLYGYTF. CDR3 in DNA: TGTGCCAGCAAGGACCCGGGACGGCTGTATGGCTACACCTTC.

CDR3 sequence (DNA): TGTGCCAGCATCCCTCAAGTCATCTCCTACAATGAGCAGTTCTTC. The encoded protein is CASIPQVISYNEQFF. The chain has TRBV2 and TRBJ2-1, with no clear D. Trimming left V 7 bases short and J 0 bases short, with 13 bases between. Per the germline V gene, CDR1 is SNHLY and CDR2 is FYNNEI. The CDR3 contains 15 residues. The full variable domain, in which reference TRBV2 and TRBJ2-1 provide the parts outside the CDR3, is EPEVTQTPSHQVTQMGQEVILRCVPISNHLYFYWYRQILGQKVEFLVSFYNNEISEKSEIFDDQFSVERPDGSNFTLKIRSTKLEDSAMYFCASIPQVISYNEQFFGPGTRLTVL.